These 11 T cell receptor beta chains share one sample of origin, sequenced in a study of shared clonotypes between healthy human individuals. Naive CD8 isolation took CD45RO-negative cells positively selected for CCR7 and excluded terminally differentiated effector memory CD45RA+ cells. Here immunoSEQ multiplex PCR was the method, and the copy in TCRdb shows in-frame clones only, minus some. The sample has about 580,000 clones; 95% to 98% are singletons. What was sequenced was naive CD8+ T cells sorted from blood. These TCRs come from a man aged 30-40 years in good health.

This chain links TRBV29-1 with TRBJ2-2; no definite D call. Germline lookup yields CDR1 SQVTM and CDR2 ANQGSEA. Trimming removed 5 bases from V and 5 bases from J, with 12 bases in between. CDR3 length equals 13 residues. CDR3 sequence: CSVRWAETGELFF. Here the CDR3 DNA reads TGCAGCGTTCGGTGGGCTGAGACCGGGGAGCTGTTTTTT.

The chain couples TRBV28 to TRBJ2-3; 16 positions match TRBD2. J was trimmed by 1 base and V by 3 bases; bases with no gene match: 7. Germline V gene lookup returns CDR1 MDHEN and CDR2 SYDVKM. This CDR3 has 19 amino acids. CDR3 bases: TGTGCCAGCAGTTTCCCACCGGGACTAGCGGGAGGGGGCACAGATACGCAGTATTTT. Its translation is CASSFPPGLAGGGTDTQYF. The entire variable domain, with the rest obtained from reference TRBV28 and TRBJ2-3, is as follows: DVKVTQSSRYLVKRTGEKVFLECVQDMDHENMFWYRQDPGLGLRLIYFSYDVKMKEKGDIPEGYSVSREKKERFSLILESASTNQTSMYLCASSFPPGLAGGGTDTQYFGPGTRLTVL.

The CDR3 region has the DNA TGTGCCATCAGTGAGTTCACAGTCACCGGGGAGCTGTTTTTT. Amino acid sequence: CAISEFTVTGELFF. The gene calls are TRBV10-3 and TRBJ2-2; D call uncertain. The CDR3 sequence is 14 residues long. Germline lookup yields CDR1 ENHRY and CDR2 SYGVKD. Between the trimmed V and J ends, which lost 1 base and 4 bases, there was a span of 7 bases.

The chain employs TRBV7-9 and TRBJ2-3; 11 nucleotides match TRBD2. This CDR3 contains 15 residues. Trimming cost V 5 bases and J 2 bases; bases outside gene matches: 3. Germline loops: CDR1 SEHNR, CDR2 FQNEAQ (reference sequence). The CDR3 loop is CASSGTSGLTDTQYF. The CDR3 DNA is TGTGCCAGCAGCGGGACTAGCGGACTCACAGATACGCAGTATTTT.

CDR3 DNA sequence: TGTGCCAGCAGTGAAGAGGTGGGAGAGGGCTATACGCAGTATTTT. This encodes CASSEEVGEGYTQYF. This chain connects TRBV6-1 to TRBJ2-3; D possibly corresponds to TRBD2 (5 bases). Germline V gene lookup returns CDR1 MNHNS and CDR2 SASEGT. Trimming removed 1 base at V and 7 bases at J, with 15 bases between. The CDR3 length is 15 residues.

The chain carries TRBV6-1 and TRBJ1-2; D not certain. Germline V gene lookup returns CDR1 MNHNS and CDR2 SASEGT. The CDR3 extends over 15 amino acids. V lost 0 bases to trimming and J lost 0 bases, with 8 bases between them. CDR3 bases: TGTGCCAGCAGTGAAGCCCGGATTCCTAACTATGGCTACACCTTC. The encoded protein is CASSEARIPNYGYTF.

The chain links TRBV7-9 to TRBJ2-7; D is unclear. V was cut by 4 bases and J by 1 base, with 14 bases left in between. The CDR3 totals 15 residues. From germline, CDR1 is SEHNR and CDR2 FQNEAQ (reference sequence). As DNA, the CDR3 is TGTGCCAGCAGCTCCCAAGTAGATTCATCCTACGAGCAGTACTTC. It specifies CASSSQVDSSYEQYF.

With respect to this clone: This CDR3 is also generated by other DNA sequences in the sample. The J gene is TRBJ2-1, the V gene TRBV9; 12 nucleotides align to TRBD1. Germline CDR1 SGDLS, CDR2 YYNGEE. The CDR3 extends over 16 amino acids. J was trimmed by 4 bases and V by 2 bases; bases with no gene match: 4. This CDR3 is CASSVEGQGAYNEQFF. Here the CDR3 DNA reads TGTGCCAGCAGCGTTGAGGGACAGGGGGCGTACAATGAGCAGTTCTTC. The whole variable domain, remainder taken from reference TRBV9 and TRBJ2-1, is DSGVTQTPKHLITATGQRVTLRCSPRSGDLSVYWYQQSLDQGLQFLIQYYNGEERAKGNILERFSAQQFPDLHSELNLSSLELGDSALYFCASSVEGQGAYNEQFFGPGTRLTVL.

J is TRBJ1-5 and V is TRBV4-1; 7 nucleotides line up with TRBD1. With 3 bases clipped from V and 3 bases from J, the junction kept 8 bases outside the gene matches. The CDR3 is 16 residues long. Germline V gives CDR1 MGHRA, CDR2 YSYEKL. In DNA, the CDR3 is TGCGCCAGCAGCCAGCCGACAGGGAAACTCAATCAGCCCCAGCATTTT. Protein product: CASSQPTGKLNQPQHF.

CDR3 DNA sequence: TGTGCCAGCAGCCAAACGTCTGGGGCCAACGTCCTGACTTTC. The encoded protein is CASSQTSGANVLTF. The V and J genes are TRBV7-6 and TRBJ2-6; D unresolved. There are 14 residues in the CDR3. Looked up from germline, CDR1 is SGHVS and CDR2 is FNYEAQ. Trimming stripped 5 bases from V and 1 base from J, with 6 bases between.

A single count supports this clone. This chain connects TRBV30 to TRBJ2-1; TRBD2 agrees at 7 bases. The germline CDR1 and CDR2 sequences are GTSNPN and SVGIG (reference sequence). The trim removed 1 base at V and 6 bases at J, leaving 3 bases unmatched. The CDR3 contains 13 residues. The CDR3 here is CAWSGTSANEQFF. The CDR3 DNA reads TGTGCCTGGAGTGGGACTAGTGCCAATGAGCAGTTCTTC.